This T cell receptor (beta chain) came from a study of T cell responses to AZD1222 COVID-19 vaccine (dated by TCRdb to the early 2020s). Background for the entire study: TCR sequencing was performed for more than 230 trial participants, of whom 200 to 220 were given two doses of AZD1222 and approximately 25 were given two doses of MenACWY control vaccine. Enrollment into the trials was organized by age into subgroups of 18-55, 56-69 and 70-plus years, and those subgroups contained roughly 150, 30 and 60 TCR-sequenced participants, respectively.

On this clone: The clone's antigen remains unknown. No base-level quality is on record; no much larger clone is a single base apart.

The germline V gene yields SGHTA for CDR1 and FQGNSA for CDR2. The CDR3 measures 14 amino acids from cysteine to phenylalanine. Here the CDR3 DNA is all that survives: 42 bases in frame from base 1. V lost 1 base and J lost 9 bases; the stretch between them is 13 bases long. In light of the paper, this sample's time point label describes: about 28 days (+/-7) after the second vaccine dose. What this sample's treatment or condition label stands for: meningococcal conjugate vaccine given as trial control. Vaccinee samples were obtained from the UK trials COV001 and COV002, which included a single-blind randomized controlled phase 2/3 trial of AZD1222 (ChAdOx1 nCoV-19) in healthy adults. For TCRbeta chain sequencing, PBMC samples were collected from trial participants at day 0 and at day 28 after the second dose. Broader findings and caveats from the paper: Participants were mostly white British, with more females than males. The authors suggested clonal diversity may have been underestimated. The vaccine-associated CD4 TCRs covered the entire spike protein, and the dominant responses fell in regions 160-218 and 743-854. After two AZD1222 doses, spike-specific TCR breadth and depth were significantly higher than at day 0 and than in MenACWY recipients. In the small 56-69-year group, the increase in depth fell short of significance, most likely because of low power. Because no samples from the day 14 peak response were available, repertoires could be characterized only after the peak T cell response. Conclusions about previously exposed vaccinees are limited, since just a handful of AZD1222 recipients were seropositive for SARS-CoV-2 at baseline. Nearly half of unique spike-specific TCRs reportedly recognized epitopes outside regions mutated in the B.1.351 and B.1.1.7 variants.

The CDR3 regions of human TCRbeta chains were analyzed by immunosequencing. In the original analysis: TCRs in the repertoires were matched against a reference library of SARS-CoV-2-specific TCRs that had been generated with the MIRA antigen-specificity platform. Breadth was defined as the fraction of unique TCRs that were SARS-CoV-2-associated, and depth was defined as the fraction of total T cells that were SARS-CoV-2-associated. Using the MIRA data, every spike-specific TCR was mapped to the spike region that the TCR reacted to and assigned to either a CD4 or a CD8 class. Log10-transformed breadth and depth values were compared by one-way ANOVA with Sidak's multiple comparisons tests. TCRdb took this table from immuneACCESS and kept in-frame rearrangements with V and J called. Such tables lack part of the clones; where checked against another copy, unresolved V genes explain under half of the gap, and the rest is unexplained. Clonal size and the V and J genes are those of that table, whereas D and trimming came from the DNA. Across this sample there are tens of thousands of clones, with about 88% seen only once. Around 4.4% of the sample comes from the top ten.

Recombination connected TRBV7-2 to TRBJ2-1, with no D gene named confidently. The TCR was taken from an adult who received the MenACWY meningococcal vaccine as a control. The source was peripheral blood, collected 28 days after the second dose of the MenACWY control vaccine. The sequenced DNA: TGTGCCAGCAGCTTAGTGGCCAGTAAAGGTGAGCAGTTCTTC. It encodes CASSLVASKGEQFF.